This T cell receptor beta chain was profiled in a study of T cell repertoires in ileal Crohn's disease. Overall study: Patients had a median approximately 7.2-year disease duration, and less than 45% were active smokers.

Sequencing was performed with immunoSEQ multiplex PCR; in TCRdb, only in-frame clones are kept and a portion is missing. Counted here are more than 15,000 clones, over 45% occurring once; the ten biggest clones make up 6.5%. Concerning this clone: The antigen remains unidentified.

The CDR3 spans 17 residues. Trimming took off 3 bases at V and 3 bases at J, with 15 bases between the two ends. Germline V CDR1 and CDR2: SGHDN, FVKESK. Study conclusions and caveats: All patients with clonality above 26.8% had endoscopic recurrence.

Sequences were obtained from ileal tissue. This TCR came from an adult with Crohn's disease. The chain joins TRBV14 to TRBJ1-6, with a tentative D call TRBD1 (5 bases). The DNA for the CDR3 is TGTGCCAGCAGCCATGTAACAGGAGAAAACTATAATTCACCCCTCCACTTT. This translates into CASSHVTGENYNSPLHF.